The 26 T cell receptor beta chains given below trace back to one sample, sequenced in a study of blood T cell repertoires in COVID-19. Only in-frame clones appear in the TCRdb table, and some are missing; sequencing was by immunoSEQ multiplex PCR. Altogether 30,000 to 35,000 clones are present, about 87% being singletons, with the ten largest covering around a tenth. Material: peripheral blood. The origin of the receptors is a man older than 75 with active COVID-19.

The rearrangement links TRBV18 to TRBJ2-7; 8 bases align to TRBD2. Germline CDR1 and CDR2: KGHSH and LQKENI. This CDR3 has 14 amino acids. Trimming at V came to 5 bases and at J to 7 bases, leaving 10 bases not matched to a gene. CDR3 loop: CASSSDLAGREQYF. The CDR3 DNA reads TGTGCCAGCTCATCGGACTTAGCGGGGAGAGAGCAGTACTTC.

The rearrangement links TRBV27 to TRBJ1-3; no definite D call. This CDR3 has 13 residues. The V and J ends lost 6 bases and 0 bases respectively, with 6 bases between them. Germline-derived CDR1 and CDR2 are MNHEY and SMNVEV (reference sequence). The CDR3 region has the DNA TGTGCCAGCAGGGCTTTCTCTGGAAACACCATATATTTT. Translating gives CASRAFSGNTIYF.

This sequence joins TRBV6-2 or TRBV6-3 and TRBJ2-7; the match to TRBD1 covers 9 bases. Looked up from germline, CDR1 is MNHEY and CDR2 is SVGEGT. The CDR3 is made up of 15 amino acids. Losses at the gene ends were 2 bases for V and 7 bases for J; bases not matched to a gene: 9. CDR3 nucleotide sequence: TGTGCCAGCAGTTACGGTGGGACAGGGCTACGGGAGCAGTACTTC. This encodes CASSYGGTGLREQYF.

The CDR3 region is CASSPSDRTKETQYF. The CDR3 DNA follows: TGCGCCAGCAGCCCCTCGGACAGGACAAAAGAGACCCAGTACTTC. The chain couples TRBV5-1 to TRBJ2-5; 7 bases line up with TRBD1. CDR1 is SGHRS and CDR2 is YFSETQ in the germline V gene. V lost 4 bases and J lost 3; bases outside the gene matches: 9. The CDR3 extends over 15 amino acids.

This clone has only one observation. The V gene is TRBV24-1, the J gene TRBJ2-7, with no clear D. This CDR3 is built from 12 residues. V dropped 4 bases and J dropped 3 bases, with 6 bases sitting between them. Germline assignment: CDR1 KGHDR and CDR2 SFDVKD. In DNA form, the CDR3 reads TGTGCCACCAGTGAGTCCGGCTACGAGCAGTACTTC. Encoded protein: CATSESGYEQYF.

The chain joins TRBV7-9 to TRBJ2-3, with D perhaps TRBD1 (6 bases). CDR3 length: 15 residues. V shed 1 base and J shed 9 bases, with 17 bases lying between them. Per the germline V gene, CDR1 is SEHNR and CDR2 is FQNEAQ (reference sequence). In DNA, the CDR3 is TGTGCCAGCAGCTTAGGGACAGCTATACCCCCAACGCAGTATTTT. Protein product: CASSLGTAIPPTQYF.

V usage is TRBV19 and J usage is TRBJ1-5; 8 bases line up with TRBD1. CDR3 size: 16 residues. In germline, CDR1 is LNHDA, CDR2 SQIVND (reference sequence). J gave up 1 base and V 5 bases, and 7 bases lay outside the gene matches. The CDR3 coding sequence is TGTGCCAGTAGTGCCCCAGACAGGGGAAGCAATCAGCCCCAGCATTTT. This encodes CASSAPDRGSNQPQHF.

The rearrangement uses TRBV4-1 and TRBJ2-7; 8 bases align to TRBD2. Germline values: CDR1 MGHRA, CDR2 YSYEKL. Trimming at V came to 0 bases and at J to 3 bases, leaving 7 bases not matched to a gene. This CDR3 has 16 amino acids. The CDR3 bases are TGCGCCAGCAGCCAAGATCGGGGGGGGGCTGGCTACGAGCAGTACTTC. This gives the protein CASSQDRGGAGYEQYF.

The chain uses TRBV3-1 (or the pseudogene TRBV3-2) and TRBJ2-7; D is unclear. Trimming shortened V by 0 bases and J by 2 bases, and 17 bases separated the two germline ends. The CDR3 extends over 17 amino acids. Germline V gives CDR1 LGHDT, CDR2 YNNKEL (reference sequence). The chain's CDR3 is CASSQDRQASYPYEQYF. DNA of the CDR3: TGTGCCAGCAGCCAAGATAGGCAGGCCTCCTATCCCTACGAGCAGTACTTC.

The chain combines TRBV7-8 with TRBJ2-5, with 8 bases that match TRBD1. CDR1 SGHVS and CDR2 FQNEAQ come from the germline V gene. This CDR3 contains 15 residues. With 1 base clipped from V and 5 bases from J, the junction kept 6 bases outside the gene matches. CDR3 sequence reads: CASSLGTGFGETQYF. CDR3 nucleotides: TGTGCCAGCAGCTTAGGGACAGGGTTTGGGGAGACCCAGTACTTC.

The chain recombines TRBV4-3 with TRBJ2-7; TRBD1 agrees at 7 bases. The V and J ends lost 4 bases and 2 bases, in that order; junction bases with no gene match: 5. This CDR3 region has 14 residues. CDR1 is LGHNA, CDR2 YSLEER, per germline. The CDR3 DNA reads as TGCGCCAGCAGCCCTAGACAGGGAGCCTACGAGCAGTACTTC. It codes for CASSPRQGAYEQYF.

This clone was observed once. The chain uses TRBV28 and TRBJ2-2; the D is unclear. The germline V and J ends were trimmed by 5 bases and 7 bases, with 8 bases remaining between them. Germline V gene lookup returns CDR1 MDHEN and CDR2 SYDVKM. The CDR3 spans 12 residues. The CDR3 bases are TGTGCCAGCAGTCTGGCAGGCGGGGAGCTGTTTTTT. Translation gives CASSLAGGELFF.

This clone was seen once. The chain employs TRBV7-9 and TRBJ1-1; D might be TRBD1 (5 bases). Germline values: CDR1 SEHNR, CDR2 FQNEAQ (reference sequence). This CDR3 is built from 16 residues. V was trimmed by 5 bases and J by 0 bases, leaving 16 bases between them. The CDR3 DNA sequence: TGTGCCAGCAGCCCGCCGGGGGTTCGGATGAACACTGAAGCTTTCTTT. Its protein product is CASSPPGVRMNTEAFF.

The chain joins TRBV7-2 to TRBJ1-5; 7 nucleotides align to TRBD1. V was clipped by 1 base and J by 11 bases; unmatched bases: 11. The CDR3 runs 15 residues. CDR1 is SGHTA and CDR2 is FQGNSA in the germline V gene. In DNA, the CDR3 is TGTGCCAGCAGCTTAGACAGGCAGGGGGTAAGGGCCCAGCATTTT. This encodes CASSLDRQGVRAQHF.

This chain links TRBV6-5 with TRBJ1-2; possible D gene TRBD1, 5 bases. This CDR3 has 14 amino acids. The germline V gene has CDR1 MNHEY and CDR2 SVGAGI. Trimming removed 6 bases at V and 7 bases at J, with 18 bases between. This chain's CDR3 is CASSQTRAQGGYTF. CDR3 DNA: TGTGCCAGCAGCCAGACCCGGGCCCAGGGTGGCTACACCTTC.

The CDR3 sequence is CASSSRTGFRSGANVLTF. The CDR3 bases are TGTGCCAGCAGCTCACGGACAGGTTTTAGGTCTGGGGCCAACGTCCTGACTTTC. This sequence joins TRBV7-9 and TRBJ2-6, with 7 bases fitting TRBD1. Germline V CDR1 and CDR2: SEHNR, FQNEAQ (reference sequence). J gave up 1 base and V 4 bases, and 10 bases lay outside the gene matches. The CDR3 runs to 18 residues.

The chain carries TRBV19 and TRBJ2-2, with 8 bases matching TRBD2. This CDR3 has 15 residues. The V gene's germline CDR1 is LNHDA and CDR2 SQIVND (reference sequence). With V trimmed by 8 bases and J by 0 bases, 5 bases remained unmatched. The CDR3 region is CASRGGSSNTGELFF. The CDR3 nucleotides are TGTGCCAGTCGGGGGGGCAGCTCGAACACCGGGGAGCTGTTTTTT.

The chain uses TRBV12-3 or TRBV12-4 and TRBJ2-7; D possibly corresponds to TRBD1 (6 bases). V was pared by 5 bases and J by 3 bases, with 11 bases between. The CDR3 spans 13 residues. The CDR3 loop reads CASSTGFVYEQYF. CDR3 in DNA: TGTGCCAGCAGTACAGGGTTCGTCTACGAGCAGTACTTC.

The rearrangement uses TRBV18 and TRBJ2-3; D unresolved. V lost 2 bases and J 0 bases, leaving 15 bases between the germline ends. CDR3 length equals 17 residues. CDR1 KGHSH and CDR2 LQKENI come from the germline V gene. The CDR3 protein is CASSPKSSVTSTDTQYF. CDR3 coding DNA: TGTGCCAGCTCACCAAAGAGCTCCGTAACTAGCACAGATACGCAGTATTTT. The variable domain in full, with the rest retrieved from reference TRBV18 and TRBJ2-3, is NAGVMQNPRHLVRRRGQEARLRCSPMKGHSHVYWYRQLPEEGLKFMVYLQKENIIDESGMPKERFSAEFPKEGPSILRIQQVVRGDSAAYFCASSPKSSVTSTDTQYFGPGTRLTVL.

The CDR3 nucleotides are TGTGCCAGCAGTTACGGTTTGCTAGCGGCGGCCAATGAGCAGTTCTTC. It yields the protein CASSYGLLAAANEQFF. This chain connects TRBV6-5 to TRBJ2-1; 7 positions match TRBD2. V gave up 2 bases and J gave up 6 bases; unmatched junction bases: 10. Germline assignment: CDR1 MNHEY and CDR2 SVGAGI. CDR3 size: 16 residues.

The chain combines TRBV3-1 (or the pseudogene TRBV3-2) with TRBJ2-3; 10 bases match TRBD2. The CDR3 has 16 amino acids. V gave up 2 bases and J gave up 2 bases; unmatched junction bases: 4. Germline CDR1 and CDR2: LGHDT and YNNKEL (reference sequence). The DNA of the CDR3 is TGTGCCAGCAGCCAAAAAGCGGGAGGGTCCACAGATACGCAGTATTTT. This translates into CASSQKAGGSTDTQYF.

CDR3 sequence reads: CASSFLAGVETQYF. The CDR3 DNA follows: TGTGCCAGCAGTTTTCTAGCGGGAGTTGAGACCCAGTACTTC. The rearrangement uses TRBV28 and TRBJ2-5; 10 bases fit TRBD2. Germline V gene data show CDR1 as MDHEN and CDR2 as SYDVKM. The CDR3 consists of 14 residues. V shed 3 bases, J shed 5 bases, and the junction held 3 bases outside the gene matches.

This clone appeared once. The chain couples TRBV28 to TRBJ1-1; D uncertain. Germline lookup yields CDR1 MDHEN and CDR2 SYDVKM. Trimming pared 3 bases from V and 3 bases from J, leaving 5 bases between. This CDR3 has 12 amino acids. The chain's CDR3 is CASSFLDTEAFF. The CDR3 nucleotides are TGTGCCAGCAGTTTCTTAGACACTGAAGCTTTCTTT.

The chain links TRBV19 to TRBJ2-1; 10 bases align to TRBD1. Germline trimming cut 11 bases from V and 2 bases from J; bases unmatched to any gene: 6. CDR3 length: 14 amino acids. Germline V gives CDR1 LNHDA, CDR2 SQIVND (reference sequence). CDR3 in amino acids: CASRTGGTYNEQFF. The CDR3 DNA reads TGTGCCTCCCGGACAGGGGGTACCTACAATGAGCAGTTCTTC.

V and J are TRBV2 and TRBJ2-2, with TRBD2 matching 7 bases. Per the germline V gene, CDR1 is SNHLY and CDR2 is FYNNEI. The CDR3 has 14 residues. After removal of 8 bases from V and 6 bases from J, the junction contained 9 bases not matched to a gene. This chain's CDR3 is CASWSGARSGELFF. DNA of the CDR3: TGTGCCAGCTGGAGCGGGGCCCGATCCGGGGAGCTGTTTTTT. The full variable domain, in which reference TRBV2 and TRBJ2-2 provide the parts outside the CDR3, is EPEVTQTPSHQVTQMGQEVILRCVPISNHLYFYWYRQILGQKVEFLVSFYNNEISEKSEIFDDQFSVERPDGSNFTLKIRSTKLEDSAMYFCASWSGARSGELFFGEGSRLTVL.

The genes are TRBV19 and TRBJ2-2, with a possible D match to TRBD2 (5 bases). The germline V and J ends were trimmed by 8 bases and 1 base, with 14 bases remaining between them. The CDR3 runs to 15 residues. Germline assignment: CDR1 LNHDA and CDR2 SQIVND (reference sequence). CDR3 DNA: TGTGCCAGTCGACGGGGTAGCGAGAACACCGGGGAGCTGTTTTTT. Translated: CASRRGSENTGELFF.